Shown below are 14 T cell receptor beta chains from a single sample sequenced in a study of blood T cells in healthy people across ages. For the second PCR, which ran for roughly 6 to 12 cycles, a sample-barcoded 5' primer and a J-beta primer mix were used. In TCRdb, the 5' RACE reads were re-called with MiXCR into one record per CDR3 protein. Here the sample spans roughly 700,000 distinct CDR3 sequences, 49% being singletons. The sample consisted of blood. The source of these receptors is a woman aged 55 to 70 in good health.

This clonotype was recorded at least ten times. The chain carries TRBV7-2 and TRBJ1-2, with D maybe TRBD1 (6 bases). The CDR3 has 14 residues. The V and J ends lost 1 base and 4 bases respectively, with 10 bases between them. CDR1 is SGHTA, CDR2 FQGNSA, per germline. This CDR3 is CASSLGSGVYGYTF. CDR3 coding DNA: TGTGCCAGCAGCTTAGGTTCAGGGGTCTATGGCTACACCTTC.

CDR3 region: CASSLEVASGTQYF. Here the CDR3 DNA reads TGTGCCAGCAGCTTAGAAGTAGCCTCCGGGACCCAGTACTTC. This chain links TRBV7-2 with TRBJ2-5; no clear D gene. Trimming removed 1 base at V and 7 bases at J, with 13 bases between. The CDR3 runs 14 residues. Germline CDR1 and CDR2: SGHTA and FQGNSA.

This clonotype has only a few counts. DNA for the CDR3: TGTGCCAGCAGCTTAGTTGTCCAAGGCGGGACCGCCTACAATGAGCAGTTCTTC. The encoded protein is CASSLVVQGGTAYNEQFF. The gene calls are TRBV11-2 and TRBJ2-1; possible D gene TRBD2, 6 bases. The germline V gene has CDR1 SGHAT and CDR2 FQNNGV. This CDR3 has 18 amino acids. V was cut by 1 base and J by 2 bases, with 18 bases left in between. The full variable domain, with the rest looked up from reference TRBV11-2 and TRBJ2-1, is EAGVAQSPRYKIIEKRQSVAFWCNPISGHATLYWYQQILGQGPKLLIQFQNNGVVDDSQLPKDRFSAERLKGVDSTLKIQPAKLEDSAVYLCASSLVVQGGTAYNEQFFGPGTRLTVL.

This rearrangement joins TRBV5-1 to TRBJ2-7; TRBD2 aligns across 8 bases. The germline V gene encodes CDR1 SGHRS and CDR2 YFSETQ. CDR3 length equals 13 residues. V shed 4 bases and J 5 bases; nucleotides not matched to a gene: 5. The CDR3 sequence is CASSELAGNEQYF. The CDR3 region has the DNA TGCGCCAGCAGCGAGCTAGCGGGTAACGAGCAGTACTTC.

The V call is TRBV6-2 or TRBV6-3, the J call TRBJ2-7; D may be TRBD2 (5 bases). The CDR3 totals 13 residues. CDR1 and CDR2 (germline): MNHEY, SVGEGT. V lost 8 bases to trimming and J lost 4 bases, with 15 bases between them. CDR3 protein: CASGRRRRYEQYF. CDR3 nucleotide sequence: TGTGCCAGCGGGCGCCGCAGGAGGTACGAGCAGTACTTC.

This rearrangement joins TRBV10-3 to TRBJ1-2; TRBD1 aligns across 9 bases. Germline loops: CDR1 ENHRY, CDR2 SYGVKD. The ends lost 8 bases at V and 8 bases at J; junction bases unmatched: 9. This CDR3 is 13 amino acids long. The CDR3: CAIVRDRVGGYTF. The CDR3 nucleotides read TGTGCCATCGTCCGGGACAGGGTTGGAGGCTACACCTTC.

The gene calls are TRBV24-1 and TRBJ2-1, with TRBD2 identical over 9 bases. The J segment lost 8 bases and the V segment lost 5 bases, leaving 6 bases of the junction unmatched. The CDR3 has 14 residues. Germline assignment: CDR1 KGHDR and CDR2 SFDVKD. The CDR3 bases are TGTGCCACCAGTGCTGCGGGAGGGCACGATGAGCAGTTCTTC. Its protein product is CATSAAGGHDEQFF.

This rearrangement joins TRBV14 to TRBJ2-7; D is ambiguous. V was pared by 0 bases and J by 4 bases, with 4 bases between. This CDR3 has 12 residues. In germline, CDR1 is SGHDN, CDR2 FVKESK. The CDR3 is CASSQDAYEQYF. CDR3 DNA: TGTGCCAGCAGCCAAGACGCGTACGAGCAGTACTTC.

The chain employs TRBV4-3 and TRBJ2-3, with 10 bases fitting TRBD2. Germline V lookup: CDR1 LGHNA, CDR2 YSLEER. With V trimmed by 3 bases and J by 3 bases, 9 bases remained unmatched. The CDR3 covers 17 residues. For the CDR3, the DNA is TGCGCCAGCAGCCAGGACCCTAGCGGGAGCCAGACAGATACGCAGTATTTT. Translating gives CASSQDPSGSQTDTQYF.

This clonotype was found many times. V is TRBV7-2 and J is TRBJ2-5, with 9 bases identical to TRBD1. With 4 bases clipped from V and 4 bases from J, the junction kept 7 bases outside the gene matches. The CDR3 is 15 residues long. Germline V gene lookup returns CDR1 SGHTA and CDR2 FQGNSA. The CDR3 DNA sequence: TGTGCCAGCAGCTACACAGGGGGCCTGGGAGAGACCCAGTACTTC. It codes for CASSYTGGLGETQYF.

The V gene is TRBV4-2, the J gene TRBJ2-1; perhaps TRBD2 as D (5 bases). Germline V gene lookup returns CDR1 LGHNA and CDR2 YNFKEQ. V was pared by 2 bases and J by 8 bases, with 25 bases between. The CDR3 has 18 amino acids. The CDR3 protein is CASSQTSRGVREIDEQFF. CDR3 sequence (DNA): TGTGCCAGCAGCCAAACGTCACGGGGAGTTAGGGAAATAGATGAGCAGTTCTTC.

The sample holds many counts of this clonotype. The chain uses TRBV20-1 and TRBJ2-1, with 10 positions matching TRBD2. Germline V gene sequence: CDR1 DFQATT, CDR2 SNEGSKA (reference sequence). V lost 3 bases to trimming and J lost 7 bases; unmatched junction nucleotides: 3. The CDR3 contains 13 residues. The CDR3 nucleotides are TGCAGTGCTAGCCCTAGCGGGAGAAATGAGCAGTTCTTC. The encoded protein is CSASPSGRNEQFF.

This clonotype was counted between two and nine times. This sequence joins TRBV7-2 and TRBJ2-1, with D unclear. CDR3 size: 14 residues. Germline CDR1 SGHTA, CDR2 FQGNSA. Trimming pared 3 bases from V and 7 bases from J, leaving 13 bases between. Written as DNA, the CDR3 is TGTGCCAGCAGCTTCGTCAGGCACGGAAATGAGCAGTTCTTC. This sequence encodes CASSFVRHGNEQFF.

V gene TRBV7-2 combines with J gene TRBJ1-1; D might be TRBD1 (6 bases). The V end was cut by 4 bases, the J end by 4 bases, with 13 bases between. CDR3 length equals 14 residues. Germline CDR1 is SGHTA and CDR2 is FQGNSA. This CDR3 is CASSSRGAGTEAFF. The CDR3 DNA reads as TGTGCCAGCAGCTCCCGGGGGGCCGGCACTGAAGCTTTCTTT. The entire variable domain, with the rest obtained from reference TRBV7-2 and TRBJ1-1, is as follows: GAGVSQSPSNKVTEKGKDVELRCDPISGHTALYWYRQSLGQGLEFLIYFQGNSAPDKSGLPSDRFSAERTGGSVSTLTIQRTQQEDSAVYLCASSSRGAGTEAFFGQGTRLTVV.